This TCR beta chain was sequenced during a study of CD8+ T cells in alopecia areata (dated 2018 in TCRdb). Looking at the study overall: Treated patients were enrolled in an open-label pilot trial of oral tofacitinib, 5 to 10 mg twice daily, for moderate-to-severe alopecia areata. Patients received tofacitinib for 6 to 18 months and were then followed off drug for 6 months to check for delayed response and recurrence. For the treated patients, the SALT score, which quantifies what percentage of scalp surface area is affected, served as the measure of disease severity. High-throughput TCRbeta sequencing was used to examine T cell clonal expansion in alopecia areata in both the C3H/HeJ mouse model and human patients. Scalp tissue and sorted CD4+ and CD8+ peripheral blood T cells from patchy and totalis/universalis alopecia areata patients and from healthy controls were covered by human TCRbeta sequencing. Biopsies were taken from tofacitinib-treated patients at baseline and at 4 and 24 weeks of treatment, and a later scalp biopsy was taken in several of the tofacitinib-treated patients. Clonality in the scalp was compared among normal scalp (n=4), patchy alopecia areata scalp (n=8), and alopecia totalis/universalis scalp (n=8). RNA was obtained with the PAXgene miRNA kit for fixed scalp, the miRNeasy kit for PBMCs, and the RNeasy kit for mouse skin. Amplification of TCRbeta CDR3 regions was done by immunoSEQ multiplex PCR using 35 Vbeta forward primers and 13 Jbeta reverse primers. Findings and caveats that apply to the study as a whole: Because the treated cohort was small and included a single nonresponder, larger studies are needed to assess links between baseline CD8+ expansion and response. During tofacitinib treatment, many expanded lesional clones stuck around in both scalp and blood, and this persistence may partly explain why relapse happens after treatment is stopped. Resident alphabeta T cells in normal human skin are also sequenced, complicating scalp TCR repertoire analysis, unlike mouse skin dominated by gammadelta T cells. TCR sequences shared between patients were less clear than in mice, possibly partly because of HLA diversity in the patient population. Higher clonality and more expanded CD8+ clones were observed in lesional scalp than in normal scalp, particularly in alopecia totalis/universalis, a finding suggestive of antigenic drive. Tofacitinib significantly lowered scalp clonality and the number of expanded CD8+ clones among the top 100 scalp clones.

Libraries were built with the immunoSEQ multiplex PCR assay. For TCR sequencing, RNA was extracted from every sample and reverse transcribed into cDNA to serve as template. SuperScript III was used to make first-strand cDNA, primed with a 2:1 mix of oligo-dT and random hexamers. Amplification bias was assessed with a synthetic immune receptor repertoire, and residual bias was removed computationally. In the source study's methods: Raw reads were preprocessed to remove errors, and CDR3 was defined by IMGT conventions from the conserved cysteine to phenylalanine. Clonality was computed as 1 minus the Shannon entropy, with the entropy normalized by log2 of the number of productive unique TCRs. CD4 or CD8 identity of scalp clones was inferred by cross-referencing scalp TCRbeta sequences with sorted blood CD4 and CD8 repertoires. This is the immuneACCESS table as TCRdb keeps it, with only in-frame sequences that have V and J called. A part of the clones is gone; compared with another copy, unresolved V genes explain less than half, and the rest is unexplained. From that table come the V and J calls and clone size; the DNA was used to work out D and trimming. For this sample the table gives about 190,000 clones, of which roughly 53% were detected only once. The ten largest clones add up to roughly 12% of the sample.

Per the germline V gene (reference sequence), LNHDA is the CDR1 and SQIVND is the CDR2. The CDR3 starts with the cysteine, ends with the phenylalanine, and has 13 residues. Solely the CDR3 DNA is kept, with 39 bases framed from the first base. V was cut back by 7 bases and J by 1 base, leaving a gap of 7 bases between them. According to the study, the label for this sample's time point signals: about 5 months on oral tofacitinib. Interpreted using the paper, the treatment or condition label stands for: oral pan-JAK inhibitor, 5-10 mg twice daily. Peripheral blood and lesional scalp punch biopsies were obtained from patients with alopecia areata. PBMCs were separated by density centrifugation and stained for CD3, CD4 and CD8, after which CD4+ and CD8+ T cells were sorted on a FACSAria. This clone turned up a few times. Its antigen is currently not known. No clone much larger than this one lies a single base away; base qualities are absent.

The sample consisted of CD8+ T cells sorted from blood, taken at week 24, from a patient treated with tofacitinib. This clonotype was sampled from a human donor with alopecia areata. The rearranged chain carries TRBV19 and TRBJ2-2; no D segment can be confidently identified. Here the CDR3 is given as CASKPLNTGELFF. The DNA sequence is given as TGTGCCAGTAAACCCTTGAACACCGGGGAGCTGTTTTTT.